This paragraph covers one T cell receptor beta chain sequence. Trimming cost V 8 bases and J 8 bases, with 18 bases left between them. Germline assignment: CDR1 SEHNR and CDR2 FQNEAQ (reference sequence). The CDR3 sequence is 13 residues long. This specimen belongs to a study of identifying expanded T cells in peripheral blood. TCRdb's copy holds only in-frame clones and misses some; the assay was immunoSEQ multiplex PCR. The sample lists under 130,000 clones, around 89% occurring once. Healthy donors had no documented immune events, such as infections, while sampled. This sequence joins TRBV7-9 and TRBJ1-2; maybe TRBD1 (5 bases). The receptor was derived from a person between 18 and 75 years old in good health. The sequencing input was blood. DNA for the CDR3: TGTGCCAGCTGGGCGGGGGGGAGTAGAGGCTACACCTTC. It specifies CASWAGGSRGYTF.